Following are 5 T cell receptor beta chains from one sample sequenced in a study of vaccination and CD4 T cells after COVID-19. The treatment denotes: approximately 11-day PBMC culture with coronavirus spike peptide pools or control peptides (ViraFEST assay). Antigen specificity for these receptors is unknown. The Oncomine TCR Beta short-read assay generated sequence data from the DNA of cultured CD4+ T cells. TCRdb re-called the PCR reads with MiXCR, one entry per CDR3 protein. The table lists approximately 13,000 distinct CDR3 sequences, less than 30% of them singletons. Specimen: CD4+ T cells from blood, cultured in vitro, collected before SARS-CoV-2 vaccination. The receptors stem from a human donor who received a COVID-19 vaccine.

This chain links TRBV4-1 with TRBJ2-1; 9 positions agree with TRBD2. After removal of 3 bases from V and 5 bases from J, the junction contained 11 bases not matched to a gene. The CDR3 is 17 residues long. Germline V gives CDR1 MGHRA, CDR2 YSYEKL. The CDR3 DNA is TGCGCCAGCAGCCATATCCTACTGGCGGGGGGGCACAATGAGCAGTTCTTC. Translating it yields CASSHILLAGGHNEQFF.

In this sample, this clonotype turned up a few times. The chain links TRBV6-5 to TRBJ1-2, with D maybe TRBD1 (5 bases). CDR1 is MNHEY and CDR2 is SVGAGI in the germline V gene. V lost 2 bases to trimming and J lost 6 bases, with 7 bases between them. The CDR3 spans 12 residues. The CDR3 bases are TGTGCCAGCAGTTACGGGGCAAATGGCTACACCTTC. It encodes CASSYGANGYTF.

This sequence joins TRBV7-9 and TRBJ1-2, with TRBD1 as a possible D gene (5 bases). V dropped 5 bases and J dropped 1 base, with 11 bases sitting between them. This CDR3 has 14 residues. Germline CDR1 is SEHNR and CDR2 is FQNEAQ (reference sequence). The CDR3 sequence: CASSPGTFNYGYTF. Here the CDR3 DNA reads TGTGCCAGCAGCCCGGGGACCTTTAACTATGGCTACACCTTC.

The rearrangement uses TRBV4-1 and TRBJ1-5; D remains ambiguous. Trimming shortened V by 3 bases and J by 7 bases, and 13 bases separated the two germline ends. The CDR3 length is 14 residues. Germline CDR1 is MGHRA and CDR2 is YSYEKL. CDR3 amino acids: CASSQADRVQPQHF. The CDR3 DNA reads TGCGCCAGCAGCCAGGCTGACCGGGTCCAGCCCCAGCATTTT.

The chain joins TRBV11-3 to TRBJ1-1; D call uncertain. CDR1 SGHNT and CDR2 YENEEA come from the germline V gene. CDR3 length: 15 amino acids. The ends were cut back, 6 bases at V and 1 base at J, with 15 bases in the middle. The CDR3 is CASRIRTAGNTEAFF. DNA for the CDR3: TGTGCCAGCAGGATACGGACTGCGGGGAACACTGAAGCTTTCTTT.